The rows below give T cell receptor beta chains drawn from one sample of a study of cytomegalovirus exposure and HLA in healthy donors. Profiling relied on immunoSEQ multiplex PCR, and the TCRdb table lists in-frame clones only, not all of them. The sample has 200,000 to 250,000 clones, and its top ten clones hold around 0.95%. Material for sequencing was PBMCs. The receptors shown here come from a woman aged 30 to 39 in good health and CMV-seropositive. Both conserved end residues are part of each CDR3. The D gene is left open where the match is weak.

CDR3aa: CASSLSGSGGTDTQYF
CDR3nt: TGTGCCAGCAGCCTTAGCGGGAGTGGAGGGACAGATACGCAGTATTTT
v_gene: TRBV9
j_gene: TRBJ2-3
d_gene: TRBD2

CDR3aa: CASSPPSVQGEAFF
CDR3nt: TGTGCCAGCTCACCACCTTCCGTGCAGGGAGAAGCTTTCTTT
v_gene: TRBV18
j_gene: TRBJ1-1
d_gene: NA

CDR3aa: CASSPLDSGNYGYTF
CDR3nt: TGTGCCAGCTCACCCCTCGATTCAGGGAACTATGGCTACACCTTC
v_gene: TRBV18
j_gene: TRBJ1-2
d_gene: NA

CDR3aa: CASRNTQGQTSGQPQHF
CDR3nt: TGTGCCAGCAGGAACACCCAGGGACAGACCTCGGGTCAGCCCCAGCATTTT
v_gene: TRBV27
j_gene: TRBJ1-5
d_gene: TRBD1

CDR3aa: CASSSRQVAGTDTQYF
CDR3nt: TGTGCCAGCAGCTCCAGACAGGTGGCTGGTACAGATACGCAGTATTTT
v_gene: TRBV5-4
j_gene: TRBJ2-3
d_gene: NA

CDR3aa: CASSQDGDSYTF
CDR3nt: TGCGCCAGCAGCCAAGATGGGGACAGCTACACCTTC
v_gene: TRBV4-3
j_gene: TRBJ1-2
d_gene: NA

CDR3aa: CASSQWGPGNEQFF
CDR3nt: TGTGCCAGCAGCCAATGGGGCCCCGGGAATGAGCAGTTCTTC
v_gene: TRBV14
j_gene: TRBJ2-1
d_gene: NA

CDR3aa: CASSFRQGETQYF
CDR3nt: TGTGCCAGCAGTTTCAGACAGGGAGAGACCCAGTACTTC
v_gene: TRBV6-5
j_gene: TRBJ2-5
d_gene: TRBD1

CDR3aa: CASSPPGVSGQPQHF
CDR3nt: TGTGCCAGCAGCCCCCCAGGGGTGTCGGGTCAGCCCCAGCATTTT
v_gene: TRBV27
j_gene: TRBJ1-5
d_gene: NA

CDR3aa: CASSFPGLAGNTGELFF
CDR3nt: TGTGCCAGCAGCTTTCCCGGGCTAGCGGGGAACACCGGGGAGCTGTTTTTT
v_gene: TRBV7-2
j_gene: TRBJ2-2
d_gene: TRBD2

CDR3aa: CASSASTGQGRYEQYF
CDR3nt: TGTGCCAGCAGTGCCTCAACCGGACAGGGTCGCTACGAGCAGTACTTC
v_gene: TRBV6-6
j_gene: TRBJ2-7
d_gene: TRBD1

CDR3aa: CASSHDTGTDTQYF
CDR3nt: TGCGCCAGCAGCCATGACACTGGCACAGATACGCAGTATTTT
v_gene: TRBV5-1
j_gene: TRBJ2-3
d_gene: NA

CDR3aa: CASSLGGRSGYGYTF
CDR3nt: TGTGCCAGCAGCTTAGGAGGGAGATCGGGCTATGGCTACACCTTC
v_gene: TRBV11-2
j_gene: TRBJ1-2
d_gene: NA

CDR3aa: CASSLRQNFNTEAFF
CDR3nt: TGTGCCAGCAGCCTCCGACAGAATTTCAACACTGAAGCTTTCTTT
v_gene: TRBV7-2
j_gene: TRBJ1-1
d_gene: NA

CDR3aa: CASSRQGNYEQYF
CDR3nt: TGTGCCAGCAGCCGACAGGGGAACTACGAGCAGTACTTC
v_gene: TRBV11-2
j_gene: TRBJ2-7
d_gene: TRBD1

CDR3aa: CASRLPDSLDTQYF
CDR3nt: TGTGCCAGCAGGCTCCCGGACAGCCTCGATACGCAGTATTTT
v_gene: TRBV6-5
j_gene: TRBJ2-3
d_gene: NA

CDR3aa: CASSFTGGSISGELFF
CDR3nt: TGTGCCAGCAGCTTCACAGGGGGCAGCATATCCGGGGAGCTGTTTTTT
v_gene: TRBV7-9
j_gene: TRBJ2-2
d_gene: TRBD1

CDR3aa: CSVEKTGNNEKLFF
CDR3nt: TGCAGCGTTGAGAAGACAGGGAATAATGAAAAACTGTTTTTT
v_gene: TRBV29-1
j_gene: TRBJ1-4
d_gene: TRBD1

CDR3aa: CASIDGREGNYGYTF
CDR3nt: TGTGCCAGCATCGATGGACGGGAGGGCAACTATGGCTACACCTTC
v_gene: TRBV7-8
j_gene: TRBJ1-2
d_gene: NA

CDR3aa: CASSQARGTGVNAGELFF
CDR3nt: TGCGCCAGCAGCCAAGCCCGGGGGACAGGGGTTAACGCCGGGGAGCTGTTTTTT
v_gene: TRBV4-1
j_gene: TRBJ2-2
d_gene: TRBD1

CDR3aa: CASSIGLELAYEQYF
CDR3nt: TGTGCCAGTAGTATCGGACTAGAGCTAGCCTACGAGCAGTACTTC
v_gene: TRBV19
j_gene: TRBJ2-7
d_gene: TRBD2

CDR3aa: CASRQGGGETQYF
CDR3nt: TGCGCCAGCAGACAAGGGGGTGGGGAGACCCAGTACTTC
v_gene: TRBV5-1
j_gene: TRBJ2-5
d_gene: NA

CDR3aa: CASLKTRGQNTEAFF
CDR3nt: TGTGCCAGTCTTAAGACGAGGGGACAGAACACTGAAGCTTTCTTT
v_gene: TRBV19
j_gene: TRBJ1-1
d_gene: NA

CDR3aa: CASSSRQETDTQYF
CDR3nt: TGTGCCAGCAGTTCGAGACAGGAGACAGATACGCAGTATTTT
v_gene: TRBV7-8
j_gene: TRBJ2-3
d_gene: NA

CDR3aa: CASSYSDRGFGNTIYF
CDR3nt: TGTGCCAGCAGTTACTCGGACAGGGGCTTTGGAAACACCATATATTTT
v_gene: TRBV6-5
j_gene: TRBJ1-3
d_gene: TRBD1

CDR3aa: CAISFRGQSDYEQYF
CDR3nt: TGTGCCATCAGTTTCAGGGGGCAAAGTGACTACGAGCAGTACTTC
v_gene: TRBV10-3
j_gene: TRBJ2-7
d_gene: TRBD1

CDR3aa: CASSFQGVETEAFF
CDR3nt: TGTGCCAGCAGCTTTCAGGGGGTAGAGACTGAAGCTTTCTTT
v_gene: TRBV11-3
j_gene: TRBJ1-1
d_gene: TRBD1

CDR3aa: CASSPSGDNEQFF
CDR3nt: TGCGCCAGCAGTCCTAGCGGGGACAATGAGCAGTTCTTC
v_gene: TRBV10-1
j_gene: TRBJ2-1
d_gene: TRBD2

CDR3aa: CASSFWDRGDTEAFF
CDR3nt: TGTGCCAGCAGTTTTTGGGACAGGGGTGACACTGAAGCTTTCTTT
v_gene: TRBV27
j_gene: TRBJ1-1
d_gene: TRBD1

CDR3aa: CASSLGSVLAGSNSYEQYF
CDR3nt: TGTGCCAGCAGCTTAGGATCGGTACTAGCGGGATCTAATTCCTACGAGCAGTACTTC
v_gene: TRBV7-8
j_gene: TRBJ2-7
d_gene: TRBD2

CDR3aa: CASSFGQDDQPQHF
CDR3nt: TGTGCCAGCAGTTTTGGGCAGGATGATCAGCCCCAGCATTTT
v_gene: TRBV27
j_gene: TRBJ1-5
d_gene: NA

CDR3aa: CASSRTGYFLDSNQPQHF
CDR3nt: TGTGCCAGCAGTCGGACAGGGTATTTTTTGGATAGCAATCAGCCCCAGCATTTT
v_gene: TRBV28
j_gene: TRBJ1-5
d_gene: TRBD1

CDR3aa: CASSHTSQYNEQFF
CDR3nt: TGCGCCAGCAGTCATACTTCTCAATACAATGAGCAGTTCTTC
v_gene: TRBV5-1
j_gene: TRBJ2-1
d_gene: NA

CDR3aa: CASSLASTGSLLNGYTF
CDR3nt: TGTGCCAGCAGCTTAGCTTCGACAGGCTCATTGCTAAATGGCTACACCTTC
v_gene: TRBV7-2
j_gene: TRBJ1-2
d_gene: NA

CDR3aa: CASSMRGGYTF
CDR3nt: TGTGCCAGCAGTATGAGGGGGGGCTACACCTTC
v_gene: TRBV2
j_gene: TRBJ1-2
d_gene: NA

CDR3aa: CASSFAGDYGYTF
CDR3nt: TGTGCCAGCAGTTTCGCAGGGGACTATGGCTACACCTTC
v_gene: TRBV27
j_gene: TRBJ1-2
d_gene: NA

CDR3aa: CASSLNGYTEAFF
CDR3nt: TGTGCCAGCAGTTTAAACGGGTACACTGAAGCTTTCTTT
v_gene: TRBV27
j_gene: TRBJ1-1
d_gene: NA

CDR3aa: CASSSTIEGAGEQYF
CDR3nt: TGTGCCAGCAGCTCCACTATCGAGGGCGCGGGGGAGCAGTACTTC
v_gene: TRBV7-8
j_gene: TRBJ2-7
d_gene: NA

CDR3aa: CASSQDRREEYNEQFF
CDR3nt: TGCGCCAGCAGCCAAGATCGGAGGGAGGAATACAATGAGCAGTTCTTC
v_gene: TRBV4-1
j_gene: TRBJ2-1
d_gene: NA

CDR3aa: CASSAFPGLAEAHYEQYF
CDR3nt: TGTGCCAGTAGTGCTTTTCCGGGACTAGCGGAAGCCCACTACGAGCAGTACTTC
v_gene: TRBV19
j_gene: TRBJ2-7
d_gene: TRBD2